One and the same sample provided the 26 T cell receptor beta chains below, sequenced in a study of naive and memory T cell subsets. Four PCR rounds used nested alpha and beta constant region primers plus the SP2 primer. TCRdb used MiXCR to reprocess the 5' RACE reads, holding one entry per CDR3 protein. The data show 45,000 to 55,000 distinct CDR3 sequences, with about 4.8% seen just once and around 0.8% held by the top ten. The library had UMIs added by 3' ligation of an oligonucleotide to TCR cDNA. The receptors were sampled from a female donor in good health.

This clonotype was detected ten times or more. This rearrangement joins TRBV11-1 to TRBJ2-5, with 12 bases lining up with TRBD2. Germline assignment: CDR1 SGHAT and CDR2 FQDESV (reference sequence). This CDR3 is 15 amino acids long. With 3 bases clipped from V and 5 bases from J, the junction kept 4 bases outside the gene matches. This chain's CDR3 is CASSFRTSGMETQYF. The CDR3 bases are TGTGCCAGCAGCTTTCGGACTAGCGGGATGGAGACCCAGTACTTC. Filled out from reference TRBV11-1 and TRBJ2-5, the complete variable domain reads EAEVAQSPRYKITEKSQAVAFWCDPISGHATLYWYRQILGQGPELLVQFQDESVVDDSQLPKDRFSAERLKGVDSTLKIQPAELGDSAMYLCASSFRTSGMETQYFGPGTRLLVL.

There are many counts of this clonotype. J is TRBJ2-5 and V is TRBV7-6; D call uncertain. Germline-derived CDR1 and CDR2 are SGHVS and FNYEAQ. The CDR3 has 13 amino acids. V lost 2 bases and J lost 1, with 5 bases in between. The CDR3 here is CASSLSFQETQYF. The CDR3 bases are TGTGCCAGCAGCTTAAGTTTCCAAGAGACCCAGTACTTC. Based on the CDR3 plus reference TRBV7-6 and TRBJ2-5, the full variable domain is GAGVSQSPRYKVTKRGQDVALRCDPISGHVSLYWYRQALGQGPEFLTYFNYEAQQDKSGLPNDRFSAERPEGSISTLTIQRTEQRDSAMYRCASSLSFQETQYFGPGTRLLVL.

The sample holds many counts of this clonotype. This rearrangement joins TRBV2 to TRBJ1-5; possibly TRBD1 for D (5 bases). Looked up from germline, CDR1 is SNHLY and CDR2 is FYNNEI. The germline V and J ends were trimmed by 8 bases and 5 bases, with 16 bases remaining between them. The CDR3 is 14 amino acids. Here the CDR3 DNA reads TGTGCCAGCTCCGGATCCCGGGGCTATCAGCCCCAGCATTTT. It encodes CASSGSRGYQPQHF.

This clonotype was observed at least ten times. The DNA of the CDR3 is TGTGCCAGCAGCTTAGGCGGAGGACTAGCCAAAAACATTCAGTACTTC. This codes for CASSLGGGLAKNIQYF. This sequence joins TRBV11-2 and TRBJ2-4; possible D gene TRBD2, 5 bases. Germline V gives CDR1 SGHAT, CDR2 FQNNGV. Trimming cost V 1 base and J 0 bases, with 10 bases left between them. CDR3 length: 16 residues.

Many counts were recorded for this clonotype. This chain connects TRBV20-1 to TRBJ2-7; maybe TRBD2 (5 bases). Trimming left V 0 bases short and J 0 bases short, with 15 bases between. CDR1 is DFQATT, CDR2 SNEGSKA, per germline (reference sequence). The CDR3 extends over 16 amino acids. The CDR3 is CSARDWRSGTSYEQYF. DNA for the CDR3: TGCAGTGCTAGAGATTGGAGGTCCGGCACCTCCTACGAGCAGTACTTC.

This clonotype was found many times. The chain links TRBV20-1 to TRBJ1-2, with D unclear. The CDR3 has 11 residues. Germline CDR1 is DFQATT and CDR2 is SNEGSKA (reference sequence). Trimming stripped 7 bases from V and 7 bases from J, with 13 bases between. DNA of the CDR3: TGCAGTGATAAGAGGGATGGTGGCTACACCTTC. This encodes CSDKRDGGYTF.

This clonotype was recorded at least ten times. This sequence joins TRBV27 and TRBJ2-7, with 8 positions matching TRBD1. Germline values: CDR1 MNHEY, CDR2 SMNVEV (reference sequence). The V gene end was trimmed by 2 bases and the J gene end by 7 bases; junction bases not matched to a gene: 4. The CDR3 length is 13 residues. CDR3 bases: TGTGCCAGCAGTTTAAGGGGACAGGTTGAGCAGTACTTC. Translating it yields CASSLRGQVEQYF.

This clonotype came up many times. V is TRBV6-5 and J is TRBJ1-2; D gene uncertain. CDR3 length equals 16 residues. The germline gives CDR1 MNHEY, CDR2 SVGAGI. The V end lost 0 bases, the J end lost 2 bases, and 13 bases lay between the germline ends. CDR3 sequence reads: CASSYSTGFGNYGYTF. The CDR3 DNA reads TGTGCCAGCAGTTACTCGACGGGTTTTGGCAACTATGGCTACACCTTC.

At least ten counts were recorded for this clonotype. The chain joins TRBV27 to TRBJ1-2, with 11 bases identical to TRBD1. Germline values: CDR1 MNHEY, CDR2 SMNVEV (reference sequence). There are 13 residues in the CDR3. J was trimmed by 7 bases and V by 8 bases; bases with no gene match: 6. The CDR3 coding sequence is TGTGCCAGCGGACGGGACAGGGGGACTGGCTACACCTTC. It translates to CASGRDRGTGYTF.

This clonotype was found many times. In DNA, the CDR3 is TGTGCCAGCAGCGGACTAGCGGCTTTCGAGCAGTACTTC. Its protein product is CASSGLAAFEQYF. The chain couples TRBV6-5 to TRBJ2-7; TRBD2 matches 10 bases. The length of the CDR3 is 13 residues. J gave up 6 bases and V 6 bases, and 5 bases lay outside the gene matches. Germline CDR1 MNHEY, CDR2 SVGAGI.

At least ten counts were recorded for this clonotype. This chain joins TRBV29-1 and TRBJ2-7; a weak D match, TRBD2 (6 bases). The CDR3 has 15 residues. Germline V CDR1 and CDR2: SQVTM, ANQGSEA. Trimming pared 6 bases from V and 2 bases from J, leaving 20 bases between. CDR3 loop: CSVVGVGRRPYEQYF. The CDR3 nucleotides read TGCAGCGTCGTGGGGGTCGGGAGACGTCCCTACGAGCAGTACTTC.

This clonotype was seen ten or more times. The V gene is TRBV29-1, the J gene TRBJ2-4, with 8 positions matching TRBD2. J was trimmed by 0 bases and V by 4 bases; bases with no gene match: 11. The CDR3 runs to 17 residues. Germline V gene sequence: CDR1 SQVTM, CDR2 ANQGSEA. CDR3 DNA sequence: TGCAGCGTTGTTTTTCGAGTAGCGGGACTAGCCAAAAACATTCAGTACTTC. Its translation: CSVVFRVAGLAKNIQYF.

This clonotype was found many times. The rearrangement joins TRBV20-1 to TRBJ2-7; D possibly matches TRBD1 or TRBD2 (5 bases each). Germline assignment: CDR1 DFQATT and CDR2 SNEGSKA (reference sequence). This CDR3 is built from 11 residues. The germline V and J ends were trimmed by 5 bases and 3 bases, with 8 bases remaining between them. CDR3 nucleotides: TGCAGTGCTCGGGACGGCTACGAGCAGTACTTC. It specifies CSARDGYEQYF.

This clonotype was counted at least ten times. This chain links TRBV28 with TRBJ1-5, with unresolved D. This CDR3 spans 15 amino acids. V shed 6 bases and J shed 2 bases, with 14 bases lying between them. The germline V gene encodes CDR1 MDHEN and CDR2 SYDVKM. CDR3 region: CASSSKGFGNQPQHF. The CDR3 region has the DNA TGTGCCAGCAGCAGTAAAGGTTTCGGCAATCAGCCCCAGCATTTT.

This clonotype has a count of ten or more. This chain uses TRBV5-1 with TRBJ1-6; the D is unclear. The CDR3 covers 12 residues. V was trimmed by 1 base and J by 7 bases, leaving 3 bases between them. The germline V gene encodes CDR1 SGHRS and CDR2 YFSETQ. CDR3 loop: CASSLMNSPLHF. In nucleotides, the CDR3 is TGCGCCAGCAGCTTGATGAATTCACCCCTCCACTTT.

This clonotype has a count of ten or more. The chain couples TRBV3-1 to TRBJ2-5, with a possible D match to TRBD2 (6 bases). The germline V and J ends were trimmed by 0 bases and 2 bases, with 7 bases remaining between them. From germline, CDR1 is LGHDT and CDR2 YNNKEL (reference sequence). This CDR3 has 14 amino acids. CDR3 nucleotide sequence: TGTGCCAGCAGCCAAGAGGGAGGTCAAGAGACCCAGTACTTC. Translating gives CASSQEGGQETQYF.

Many counts were recorded for this clonotype. J is TRBJ2-7 and V is TRBV28, with D possibly matching TRBD2 (5 bases). Per the germline V gene, CDR1 is MDHEN and CDR2 is SYDVKM. The CDR3 extends over 15 amino acids. The ends were cut back, 7 bases at V and 1 base at J, with 17 bases in the middle. The DNA for the CDR3 is TGTGCCAGCAAGGTCCCCCAGCGGCAATCCTACGAGCAGTACTTC. This codes for CASKVPQRQSYEQYF.

At least ten counts were recorded for this clonotype. The chain joins TRBV28 to TRBJ2-3, with TRBD2 identical over 12 bases. J gave up 4 bases and V 7 bases, and 9 bases lay outside the gene matches. The CDR3 covers 16 residues. Looked up from germline, CDR1 is MDHEN and CDR2 is SYDVKM. CDR3 residues: CASTQSTSGRSDTQYF. In DNA form, the CDR3 reads TGTGCCAGCACCCAATCGACTAGCGGGAGATCAGATACGCAGTATTTT.

This clonotype was detected many times. The chain recombines TRBV24-1 with TRBJ2-1, with D possibly matching TRBD2 (6 bases). The CDR3 length is 16 residues. V was trimmed by 3 bases and J by 7 bases, leaving 18 bases between them. Germline assignment: CDR1 KGHDR and CDR2 SFDVKD. CDR3 nucleotides: TGTGCCACCAGTGATAAACCGGGACTGAAGGATAATGAGCAGTTCTTC. It codes for CATSDKPGLKDNEQFF.

The V and J genes are TRBV20-1 and TRBJ2-5, with TRBD2 identical over 10 bases. The CDR3 extends over 15 amino acids. From germline, CDR1 is DFQATT and CDR2 SNEGSKA (reference sequence). With V trimmed by 3 bases and J by 1 base, 5 bases remained unmatched. The CDR3 spells CSAREAGGSQETQYF. CDR3 nucleotides: TGCAGTGCTAGGGAAGCGGGAGGGAGCCAAGAGACCCAGTACTTC.

There are a few counts of this clonotype. The J gene is TRBJ2-3, the V gene TRBV27; TRBD2 matches at 10 bases. Germline V gene data show CDR1 as MNHEY and CDR2 as SMNVEV (reference sequence). The CDR3 sequence is 18 residues long. Trimming at V came to 5 bases and at J to 2 bases, leaving 13 bases not matched to a gene. CDR3 in DNA: TGTGCCAGCAGTCCCCCCACTCTCGGACTAGCGGTCACAGATACGCAGTATTTT. Translated: CASSPPTLGLAVTDTQYF.

Many counts were recorded for this clonotype. V is TRBV11-2 and J is TRBJ2-4; TRBD2 might be the D (6 bases). The CDR3 length is 16 residues. Per germline, CDR1 SGHAT and CDR2 FQNNGV. V lost 1 base to trimming and J lost 5 bases, with 15 bases between them. CDR3 residues: CASSLVADVPQNIQYF. The CDR3 DNA reads TGTGCCAGCAGCTTAGTAGCGGATGTCCCCCAAAACATTCAGTACTTC. Supplemented by reference TRBV11-2 and TRBJ2-4, the full variable domain reads EAGVAQSPRYKIIEKRQSVAFWCNPISGHATLYWYQQILGQGPKLLIQFQNNGVVDDSQLPKDRFSAERLKGVDSTLKIQPAKLEDSAVYLCASSLVADVPQNIQYFGAGTRLSVL.

This clonotype was counted ten times or more. The gene calls are TRBV10-1 and TRBJ2-2, with D possibly TRBD2 on 6 matching bases. This CDR3 is 13 amino acids long. The germline V gene has CDR1 WNHNN and CDR2 SYGVQD (reference sequence). V lost 5 bases, J lost 6 bases, and 10 bases lay in between. The CDR3 bases are TGCGCCAGCAGTAGGTGGGACTCCGGGGAGCTGTTTTTT. This gives the protein CASSRWDSGELFF.

Ten or more counts support this clonotype. The CDR3 sequence: CASSEIMGDTQYF. In DNA form, the CDR3 reads TGCGCCAGCAGTGAGATAATGGGAGATACGCAGTATTTT. This chain connects TRBV10-1 to TRBJ2-3; D gene uncertain. Between the trimmed V and J ends, which lost 2 bases and 5 bases, there was a span of 8 bases. Germline loops: CDR1 WNHNN, CDR2 SYGVQD (reference sequence). CDR3 length: 13 residues.

This clonotype was found many times. The J gene is TRBJ1-2, the V gene TRBV5-1, with 8 positions matching TRBD1. The CDR3 spans 14 residues. With 4 bases clipped from V and 8 bases from J, the junction kept 10 bases outside the gene matches. Germline V lookup: CDR1 SGHRS, CDR2 YFSETQ. The CDR3 coding sequence is TGCGCCAGCAGCCCCATGGACAGGGCGGTCGGCTACACCTTC. It translates to CASSPMDRAVGYTF.

There are many counts of this clonotype. The chain carries TRBV4-1 and TRBJ2-5; 15 bases line up with TRBD2. Germline V gene data show CDR1 as MGHRA and CDR2 as YSYEKL. J was trimmed by 2 bases and V by 2 bases; bases with no gene match: 9. The CDR3 loop spans 19 amino acids. Here the CDR3 DNA reads TGCGCCAGCAGCCAACTGGGACTAGCGGGAGGAACTAAACAAGAGACCCAGTACTTC. This sequence encodes CASSQLGLAGGTKQETQYF.